Below, 28 T cell receptor beta chains from the same sample are listed, as sequenced in a study of blood T cell repertoires in COVID-19. This table comes from immunoSEQ multiplex PCR, and its TCRdb copy is limited to in-frame clones, with some not included. The sample lists some 100,000 clones, roughly 84% occurring once. Sequenced sample: peripheral blood. The receptors were gathered from a human donor in a cohort sampled during active COVID-19.

This clone came up once. The genes are TRBV6-5 and TRBJ2-3; TRBD2 aligns across 7 bases. Losses at the gene ends were 6 bases for V and 4 bases for J; bases not matched to a gene: 1. In germline, CDR1 is MNHEY, CDR2 SVGAGI. This CDR3 has 12 residues. The DNA for the CDR3 is TGTGCCAGCAGCCGGGGGGCAGATACGCAGTATTTT. Translated, it gives CASSRGADTQYF.

The V gene is TRBV10-1, the J gene TRBJ2-1; the match to TRBD2 covers 16 bases. The germline CDR1 and CDR2 sequences are WNHNN and SYGVQD (reference sequence). The length of the CDR3 is 15 residues. Trimming cost V 4 bases and J 8 bases; bases outside gene matches: 2. DNA for the CDR3: TGCGCCAGCAGTGCCGGGACTAGCGGGGGGGATGAGCAGTTCTTC. Amino acid sequence: CASSAGTSGGDEQFF.

J is TRBJ1-4 and V is TRBV7-2, with 8 positions matching TRBD1. Trimming removed 1 base from V and 3 bases from J; junction bases left unmatched: 4. This CDR3 region has 16 residues. Germline loops: CDR1 SGHTA, CDR2 FQGNSA. CDR3 amino acids: CASSLGGQGPNEKLFF. In DNA, the CDR3 is TGTGCCAGCAGCTTAGGCGGACAGGGACCTAATGAAAAACTGTTTTTT.

The chain couples TRBV10-3 to TRBJ2-7; TRBD1 matches at 11 bases. This CDR3 comprises 14 residues. With 7 bases clipped from V and 4 bases from J, the junction kept 6 bases outside the gene matches. The germline gives CDR1 ENHRY, CDR2 SYGVKD. CDR3 region: CAITGGTGGYEQYF. In nucleotides, the CDR3 is TGTGCCATCACCGGAGGGACAGGGGGATACGAGCAGTACTTC.

Comments on this clone: At one end the junction does not follow the germline gene, possibly because of a read error. The chain couples TRBV19 to TRBJ1-2; possible D gene TRBD1, 6 bases. The CDR3 spans 11 residues. CDR1 is LNHDA and CDR2 is SQIVND in the germline V gene (reference sequence). The CDR3 reads CASSEATGLSF. The CDR3 DNA is TGTGCCAGTAGTGAGGCGACAGGCCTGTCCTTC.

This chain connects TRBV28 to TRBJ2-7; 7 positions match TRBD1. The trim removed 1 base at V and 1 base at J, leaving 4 bases unmatched. This CDR3 contains 15 residues. Germline assignment: CDR1 MDHEN and CDR2 SYDVKM. DNA of the CDR3: TGTGCCAGCAGTTTATTAACGGGACAGTCCTACGAGCAGTACTTC. This sequence encodes CASSLLTGQSYEQYF.

This rearrangement joins TRBV27 to TRBJ1-6, with TRBD1 matching over 10 bases. CDR3 size: 16 residues. In germline, CDR1 is MNHEY, CDR2 SMNVEV (reference sequence). Losses at the gene ends were 8 bases for V and 10 bases for J; bases not matched to a gene: 14. The DNA of the CDR3 is TGTGCCAGCGGTGACCCCGGGACAGGGGTTATATCACCCCTCCACTTT. It specifies CASGDPGTGVISPLHF.

This chain joins TRBV7-2 and TRBJ2-1; 13 bases are a match to TRBD2. The CDR3 totals 14 residues. Germline V lookup: CDR1 SGHTA, CDR2 FQGNSA. The V gene end was trimmed by 5 bases and the J gene end by 10 bases; junction bases not matched to a gene: 5. CDR3 nucleotides: TGTGCCAGCAGCCCAGGACTAGCGGGGGTGGAGCAGTTCTTC. Protein product: CASSPGLAGVEQFF.

The rearrangement joins TRBV4-3 to TRBJ1-5; the D gene is possibly TRBD1 (5 bases). The length of the CDR3 is 16 residues. V was trimmed by 0 bases and J by 5 bases, leaving 14 bases between them. Germline CDR1 is LGHNA and CDR2 is YSLEER. Here the CDR3 DNA reads TGCGCCAGCAGCCAAGATAGGGCAGGGACTCATCAGCCCCAGCATTTT. This sequence encodes CASSQDRAGTHQPQHF.

The rearrangement joins TRBV5-1 to TRBJ2-1; the match to TRBD1 covers 7 bases. The V gene's germline CDR1 is SGHRS and CDR2 YFSETQ. Trimming removed 3 bases from V and 5 bases from J; junction bases left unmatched: 5. The CDR3 covers 14 residues. This chain's CDR3 is CASSSGQQHNEQFF. The CDR3 region has the DNA TGCGCCAGCAGCTCGGGACAGCAACACAATGAGCAGTTCTTC.

The chain couples TRBV10-3 to TRBJ2-3, with 9 bases identical to TRBD2. With 0 bases clipped from V and 6 bases from J, the junction kept 7 bases outside the gene matches. The CDR3 length is 16 residues. Looked up from germline, CDR1 is ENHRY and CDR2 is SYGVKD. CDR3 coding DNA: TGTGCCATCAGTGAGTCCCGGCGGGAGGGCCCGGATACGCAGTATTTT. Encoded protein: CAISESRREGPDTQYF.

The chain has TRBV5-1 and TRBJ2-7; 10 bases agree with TRBD1. The CDR3 consists of 16 residues. Germline loops: CDR1 SGHRS, CDR2 YFSETQ. Trimming removed 1 base from V and 5 bases from J; junction bases left unmatched: 9. This chain's CDR3 is CASSLIPSGTGDEQYF. In DNA form, the CDR3 reads TGCGCCAGCAGCTTGATCCCCAGCGGGACAGGGGACGAGCAGTACTTC.

The CDR3 DNA reads as TGTGCCAGTAGTATATCTTGGGACAGGGTTAGTACTGAAGCTTTCTTT. It codes for CASSISWDRVSTEAFF. The chain joins TRBV19 to TRBJ1-1, with 9 bases fitting TRBD1. Germline-derived CDR1 and CDR2 are LNHDA and SQIVND (reference sequence). V trimming: 2 bases; J trimming: 5 bases; junction bases outside the gene matches: 9. This CDR3 is built from 16 residues.

The V and J genes are TRBV12-3 or TRBV12-4 and TRBJ1-1; D may be TRBD1 (5 bases). Trimming took off 3 bases at V and 2 bases at J, with 7 bases between the two ends. CDR3 size: 13 residues. The CDR3 coding sequence is TGTGCCAGCAGTTTCACAGGTAACACTGAAGCTTTCTTT. It translates to CASSFTGNTEAFF.

This chain links TRBV19 with TRBJ2-6; no reliable D call. The CDR3 has 19 residues. The V gene's germline CDR1 is LNHDA and CDR2 SQIVND (reference sequence). The V and J ends lost 5 bases and 0 bases respectively, with 20 bases between them. Written as DNA, the CDR3 is TGTGCCAGTAGTCCTATTAACCCAACGTCGGGCTCTGGGGCCAACGTCCTGACTTTC. It codes for CASSPINPTSGSGANVLTF.

This chain links TRBV5-1 with TRBJ1-5; 7 positions agree with TRBD1. Germline loops: CDR1 SGHRS, CDR2 YFSETQ. CDR3 length equals 14 residues. The junction had 4 bases not matched to a gene; V was cut back by 4 bases and J by 3 bases. CDR3 sequence (DNA): TGCGCCAGCAGCCCCGGGACAGACAATCAGCCCCAGCATTTT. Translating gives CASSPGTDNQPQHF.

The chain carries TRBV4-2 and TRBJ2-1; TRBD2 matches at 9 bases. Per the germline V gene, CDR1 is LGHNA and CDR2 is YNFKEQ. The CDR3 spans 15 residues. The trim removed 0 bases at V and 3 bases at J, leaving 0 bases unmatched. CDR3 in DNA: TGTGCCAGCAGCCAAGATAGCGGGAGCTACAATGAGCAGTTCTTC. Its translation: CASSQDSGSYNEQFF.

As DNA, the CDR3 is TGTGCCAGCAGCCGGGACAGGAACTATGGCTACACCTTC. Protein product: CASSRDRNYGYTF. The chain uses TRBV11-2 and TRBJ1-2; 8 bases are shared with TRBD1. Germline CDR1 is SGHAT and CDR2 is FQNNGV. Unmatched junction bases numbered 1, after V lost 5 bases and J lost 2 bases. The CDR3 is made up of 13 amino acids.

V usage is TRBV12-3 or TRBV12-4 and J usage is TRBJ1-1; D gene uncertain. There are 13 residues in the CDR3. Trimming took 6 bases from V and 1 from J, leaving 9 bases between them. The CDR3 is CASSMTRNTEAFF. The CDR3 nucleotides read TGTGCCAGCAGCATGACACGGAACACTGAAGCTTTCTTT.

V and J are TRBV11-2 and TRBJ1-4; TRBD1 is a possible D gene (6 bases). V was trimmed by 6 bases and J by 6 bases, leaving 11 bases between them. Germline values: CDR1 SGHAT, CDR2 FQNNGV. The CDR3 spans 13 residues. Here the CDR3 reads CASRRGYDEKLFF. The DNA for the CDR3 is TGTGCCAGCAGAAGGGGGTATGATGAAAAACTGTTTTTT. Variable domain in full (rest from reference TRBV11-2 and TRBJ1-4): EAGVAQSPRYKIIEKRQSVAFWCNPISGHATLYWYQQILGQGPKLLIQFQNNGVVDDSQLPKDRFSAERLKGVDSTLKIQPAKLEDSAVYLCASRRGYDEKLFFGSGTQLSVL.

This chain links TRBV5-4 with TRBJ2-1; D perhaps matches TRBD2 (5 bases). Germline assignment: CDR1 SGHNT and CDR2 YYREEE (reference sequence). The CDR3 has 11 amino acids. V lost 6 bases and J 9 bases, leaving 10 bases between the germline ends. The DNA of the CDR3 is TGTGCCAGCAATCATCGGGGTGAGCAGTTCTTC. The encoded protein is CASNHRGEQFF. The entire variable domain, with the rest obtained from reference TRBV5-4 and TRBJ2-1, is as follows: ETGVTQSPTHLIKTRGQQVTLRCSSQSGHNTVSWYQQALGQGPQFIFQYYREEENGRGNFPPRFSGLQFPNYSSELNVNALELDDSALYLCASNHRGEQFFGPGTRLTVL.

The genes are TRBV7-2 and TRBJ2-4, with 7 positions matching TRBD1. Germline V gene lookup returns CDR1 SGHTA and CDR2 FQGNSA. The CDR3 is 17 residues long. The V gene end was trimmed by 1 base and the J gene end by 3 bases; junction bases not matched to a gene: 9. CDR3 region: CASSLDRLQGVKNIQYF. The CDR3 DNA is TGTGCCAGCAGCTTAGATCGCCTCCAGGGGGTCAAAAACATTCAGTACTTC.

The genes are TRBV20-1 and TRBJ1-2, with 7 bases fitting TRBD1. The CDR3 contains 11 residues. Germline CDR1 is DFQATT and CDR2 is SNEGSKA (reference sequence). With V trimmed by 3 bases and J by 7 bases, 2 bases remained unmatched. The CDR3 DNA reads TGCAGTGCTAGGAGGGGGCTTGGCTACACCTTC. Amino acid sequence: CSARRGLGYTF.

The V and J genes are TRBV11-3 and TRBJ2-7; D is possibly TRBD1 (5 bases). CDR1 SGHNT and CDR2 YENEEA come from the germline V gene. V was shortened by 3 bases and J by 5 bases, with 11 bases between the two germline ends. The CDR3 covers 13 residues. DNA of the CDR3: TGTGCCAGCAGCTTGGATCAGGGCGACGAGCAGTACTTC. This codes for CASSLDQGDEQYF.

The chain uses TRBV5-6 and TRBJ1-2, with D uncertain. This CDR3 is built from 12 residues. Germline loops: CDR1 SGHDT, CDR2 YYEEEE. Trimming took 4 bases from V and 12 from J, leaving 16 bases between them. The CDR3 nucleotides read TGTGCCAGCAGCATAGCAACCAAGCCCCACACCTTC. Translated: CASSIATKPHTF.

On this clone itself: The same CDR3 can be traced to other DNA sequences in this sample. The rearrangement joins TRBV19 to TRBJ1-6; D is unresolved. CDR1 is LNHDA, CDR2 SQIVND, per germline (reference sequence). The CDR3 spans 12 residues. V shed 1 base and J shed 9 bases, with 4 bases lying between them. CDR3 bases: TGTGCCAGTAGTATAGCCGGTTCACCCCTCCACTTT. This gives the protein CASSIAGSPLHF.

J is TRBJ2-7 and V is TRBV7-8; the D is unclear. The V end lost 2 bases, the J end lost 4 bases, and 6 bases lay between the germline ends. CDR1 is SGHVS and CDR2 is FQNEAQ in the germline V gene. The CDR3 is 12 amino acids. The CDR3 sequence is CASSLREYEQYF. The CDR3 region has the DNA TGTGCCAGCAGCTTAAGAGAATACGAGCAGTACTTC.

The V gene is TRBV19, the J gene TRBJ1-5; TRBD1 is a possible D gene (5 bases). The germline V gene has CDR1 LNHDA and CDR2 SQIVND (reference sequence). The CDR3 loop spans 13 amino acids. V lost 5 bases, J lost 4 bases, and 9 bases lay in between. CDR3 region: CASSGAANQPQHF. DNA for the CDR3: TGTGCCAGTAGTGGGGCAGCTAATCAGCCCCAGCATTTT.